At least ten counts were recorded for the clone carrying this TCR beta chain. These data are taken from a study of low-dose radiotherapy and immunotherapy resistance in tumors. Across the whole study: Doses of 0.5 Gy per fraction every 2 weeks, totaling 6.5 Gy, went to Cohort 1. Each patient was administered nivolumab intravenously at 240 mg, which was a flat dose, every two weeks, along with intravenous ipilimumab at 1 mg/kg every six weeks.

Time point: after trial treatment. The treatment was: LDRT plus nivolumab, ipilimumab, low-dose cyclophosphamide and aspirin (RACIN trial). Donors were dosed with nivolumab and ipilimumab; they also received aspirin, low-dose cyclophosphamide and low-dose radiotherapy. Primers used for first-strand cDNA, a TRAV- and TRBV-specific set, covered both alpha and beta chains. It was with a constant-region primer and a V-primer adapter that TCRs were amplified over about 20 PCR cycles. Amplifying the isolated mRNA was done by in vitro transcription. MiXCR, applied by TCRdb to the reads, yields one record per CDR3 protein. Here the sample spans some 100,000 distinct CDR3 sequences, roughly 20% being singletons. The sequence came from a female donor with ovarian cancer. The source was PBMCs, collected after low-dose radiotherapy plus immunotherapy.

The CDR3 here is CASIALRGGGQYF. The CDR3, as DNA: TGTGCCAGCATTGCTTTGCGGGGGGGCGGGCAGTACTTC. The chain uses TRBV2 and TRBJ2-7, with 9 bases that match TRBD2. V shed 7 bases and J 9 bases; nucleotides not matched to a gene: 10. The CDR3 has 13 amino acids. Germline V gene data show CDR1 as SNHLY and CDR2 as FYNNEI.